These 14 T cell receptor beta chains came from one sample sequenced in a study of blood T cells in healthy people across ages. Then a second PCR, running roughly 7 to 11 cycles, was carried out with a sample-barcoded 5' primer and a J-beta primer mix. TCRdb reanalysed the 5' RACE reads using MiXCR and keeps one entry per CDR3 protein. The sample carries 780,000 or so distinct CDR3 sequences, more than 55% recorded once. The sequencing input was blood. The receptors shown here come from a man aged 35 to 55 in good health.

The chain links TRBV7-2 to TRBJ2-3; 7 nucleotides align to TRBD2. The germline CDR1 and CDR2 sequences are SGHTA and FQGNSA. Germline trimming cut 2 bases from V and 2 bases from J; bases unmatched to any gene: 4. The CDR3 loop spans 15 amino acids. CDR3 in DNA: TGTGCCAGCAGCTTATTCCTAGCGGCCACAGATACGCAGTATTTT. Residues: CASSLFLAATDTQYF.

The genes are TRBV6-4 and TRBJ1-6; no clear D. The CDR3 is 15 amino acids. V was pared by 4 bases and J by 10 bases, with 17 bases between. In germline, CDR1 is MRHNA, CDR2 SNTAGT. The CDR3 DNA reads as TGTGCCAGCAGTGGAGAGGCAGGAGTCTCCTCACCCCTCCACTTT. Its translation: CASSGEAGVSSPLHF.

V gene TRBV13 combines with J gene TRBJ2-3; 8 bases are shared with TRBD1. CDR3 length equals 14 residues. The J segment lost 7 bases and the V segment lost 5 bases, leaving 8 bases of the junction unmatched. Germline V gene sequence: CDR1 PRHDT, CDR2 FYEKMQ (reference sequence). CDR3 region: CASSPQGAPNTQYF. DNA of the CDR3: TGTGCCAGCAGCCCCCAGGGGGCGCCGAATACGCAGTATTTT.

This chain links TRBV7-2 with TRBJ1-2, with TRBD1 identical over 11 bases. Germline values: CDR1 SGHTA, CDR2 FQGNSA. The CDR3 length is 17 residues. V shed 4 bases and J 4 bases; nucleotides not matched to a gene: 11. The CDR3 protein is CASSSRGGGTGGYGYTF. DNA of the CDR3: TGTGCCAGCAGCTCCCGGGGAGGCGGGACAGGGGGCTATGGCTACACCTTC. Filled out from reference TRBV7-2 and TRBJ1-2, the complete variable domain reads GAGVSQSPSNKVTEKGKDVELRCDPISGHTALYWYRQSLGQGLEFLIYFQGNSAPDKSGLPSDRFSAERTGGSVSTLTIQRTQQEDSAVYLCASSSRGGGTGGYGYTFGSGTRLTVV.

This clonotype was picked up a small number of times. At one of its ends the junction is not consistent with the germline gene, which may arise from a read error. The J gene is TRBJ2-3, the V gene TRBV7-7; the D gene is possibly TRBD2 (6 bases). Per germline, CDR1 SSHAT and CDR2 FNYEAQ (reference sequence). The CDR3 has 13 amino acids. CDR3 coding DNA: TGTGCTAGCAGCTTGGACTACACAGATACGCAGTATTTT. This sequence encodes CASSLDYTDTQYF.

This clonotype occurred a few times. The V call is TRBV5-5, the J call TRBJ2-7; unclear D gene. The CDR3 length is 14 residues. Germline V lookup: CDR1 SGHKS, CDR2 YYEKEE (reference sequence). Trimming cost V 0 bases and J 3 bases, with 10 bases left between them. The CDR3 reads CASSLVYTIYEQYF. CDR3 bases: TGTGCCAGCAGCTTGGTCTACACAATCTACGAGCAGTACTTC.

V and J are TRBV6-5 and TRBJ2-3, with 9 positions matching TRBD2. The CDR3 is made up of 14 amino acids. V lost 8 bases and J lost 3; bases outside the gene matches: 6. Per the germline V gene, CDR1 is MNHEY and CDR2 is SVGAGI. The CDR3 is CASGALAGTDTQYF. The CDR3 DNA is TGTGCCAGCGGGGCCCTAGCGGGGACAGATACGCAGTATTTT.

The chain combines TRBV10-3 with TRBJ2-1; 7 bases are shared with TRBD2. The junction had 16 bases not matched to a gene; V was cut back by 3 bases and J by 8 bases. Germline CDR1 and CDR2: ENHRY and SYGVKD. The CDR3 has 17 amino acids. Here the CDR3 DNA reads TGTGCCATCAGTGACTCCCTGGTGGGAGGGCCTATGTATGAGCAGTTCTTC. Translating gives CAISDSLVGGPMYEQFF.

The chain is built from TRBV5-5 and TRBJ1-4, with 8 positions matching TRBD1. J was trimmed by 7 bases and V by 3 bases; bases with no gene match: 8. This CDR3 is 15 amino acids long. Germline loops: CDR1 SGHKS, CDR2 YYEKEE (reference sequence). CDR3 residues: CASSSQDRVSEKLFF. The DNA for the CDR3 is TGTGCCAGCAGCTCCCAGGACAGGGTATCTGAAAAACTGTTTTTT. The full variable domain, its missing parts supplied by reference TRBV5-5 and TRBJ1-4, is DAGVTQSPTHLIKTRGQQVTLRCSPISGHKSVSWYQQVLGQGPQFIFQYYEKEERGRGNFPDRFSARQFPNYSSELNVNALLLGDSALYLCASSSQDRVSEKLFFGSGTQLSVL.

The J gene is TRBJ1-5, the V gene TRBV7-2; 7 nucleotides line up with TRBD1. V lost 7 bases, J lost 5 bases, and 8 bases stayed unmatched. This CDR3 is 14 amino acids long. Germline V CDR1 and CDR2: SGHTA, FQGNSA. The CDR3 DNA sequence: TGTGCCAGCAACCTCCCAGGGGGACATCAGCCCCAGCATTTT. It translates to CASNLPGGHQPQHF. Full variable domain (remainder filled in from reference TRBV7-2 and TRBJ1-5): GAGVSQSPSNKVTEKGKDVELRCDPISGHTALYWYRQSLGQGLEFLIYFQGNSAPDKSGLPSDRFSAERTGGSVSTLTIQRTQQEDSAVYLCASNLPGGHQPQHFGDGTRLSIL.

This clonotype was observed a few times. The rearrangement uses TRBV7-6 and TRBJ2-3; possible D gene TRBD2, 5 bases. In germline, CDR1 is SGHVS, CDR2 FNYEAQ. V was pared by 3 bases and J by 6 bases, with 10 bases between. There are 13 residues in the CDR3. The CDR3 reads CASSLNPGDTQYF. The CDR3 DNA is TGTGCCAGCAGCTTGAACCCGGGGGATACGCAGTATTTT.

The table lists this clonotype with a few counts. The chain carries TRBV20-1 and TRBJ2-4; 10 positions match TRBD1. Per the germline V gene, CDR1 is DFQATT and CDR2 is SNEGSKA (reference sequence). The V gene end was trimmed by 0 bases and the J gene end by 2 bases; junction bases not matched to a gene: 7. The CDR3 consists of 17 residues. CDR3 coding DNA: TGCAGTGCTAGAGATCCGCGACAGGGGGCCCCCAAAAACATTCAGTACTTC. Its translation: CSARDPRQGAPKNIQYF.

The chain carries TRBV7-9 and TRBJ2-1; D not resolved. Germline V gene lookup returns CDR1 SEHNR and CDR2 FQNEAQ (reference sequence). This CDR3 has 12 residues. V was pared by 5 bases and J by 15 bases, with 17 bases between. The DNA of the CDR3 is TGTGCCAGCAGCCCGACCCGGTACTTCGCGTTCTTC. Protein product: CASSPTRYFAFF.

This chain connects TRBV5-1 to TRBJ2-3, with TRBD2 matching 7 bases. V lost 9 bases, J lost 6 bases, and 13 bases stayed unmatched. The length of the CDR3 is 14 residues. Germline loops: CDR1 SGHRS, CDR2 YFSETQ. The CDR3 sequence: CATQWGGDGDTQYF. In DNA, the CDR3 is TGCGCCACCCAATGGGGGGGAGACGGCGATACGCAGTATTTT.